This note documents a single T cell receptor beta chain sequence. The data derive from a study of CD8 T cells in Susac syndrome. Germline CDR1 and CDR2: MGHDK and SYGVNS. This CDR3 has 13 residues. Deletions cut 0 bases from V and 5 bases from J, with 7 bases between. It was with random hexamers that about 0.45 to 1 ug RNA was reverse transcribed. Via MiXCR, TCRdb re-called the immunoSEQ multiplex PCR reads, giving one row per CDR3 protein. The data show approximately 210,000 distinct CDR3 sequences, about 95% seen once. The clonotype originates from a human donor with multiple sclerosis. The rearrangement joins TRBV25-1 to TRBJ1-1; D unclear. Sequencing was done on a sample of CD4+ T cells from PBMCs. The chain's CDR3 is CASSEYGRTEAFF. For the CDR3, the DNA is TGTGCCAGCAGTGAATACGGGCGGACTGAAGCTTTCTTT.